Sequencing of this T cell receptor (beta chain) was carried out in a study of OX40 agonist ivuxolimab in advanced cancers. The overall study: People in dose escalation had one of these cancers: hepatocellular carcinoma, melanoma, renal cell or head and neck cancer. Patients with prior anti-PD-1, anti-PD-L1 or anti-CTLA-4 therapy were eligible; about 40% had some.

The CDR3 extends over 13 amino acids. The ends were cut back, 6 bases at V and 2 bases at J, with 9 bases in the middle. Germline V gene data show CDR1 as MNHEY and CDR2 as SVGAGI. Regarding this clone: No antigen is known for it.

The assay was immunoSEQ multiplex PCR, and TCRdb's table has in-frame clones only and misses some. This table has about 60,000 clones, 75% to 90% appearing once. Study findings and constraints: Researchers report that CD8+ T cells had, on average, more expanded clones than CD4+.

Source: CD4+ or CD8+ T cells sorted from blood, taken in a trial of the OX40 agonist ivuxolimab. This chain uses TRBV6-5 with TRBJ2-3; D is ambiguous. The receptor comes from an adult with an advanced solid tumor such as melanoma, head and neck, liver or kidney cancer. This chain's CDR3 is CASRDEATDTQYF. The DNA for the CDR3 is TGTGCCAGCAGGGACGAGGCCACAGATACGCAGTATTTT.